This T cell receptor (beta chain) was sequenced during a study of T cell responses to AZD1222 COVID-19 vaccine. The sample holds a few counts of this clone. The CDR3 has 13 residues. CDR1 and CDR2 (germline): ENHRY, SYGVKD. With 4 bases removed from V and 3 bases from J, the gap between germline ends came to 7 bases. TCRdb's table, derived via immunoSEQ multiplex PCR, lists solely in-frame clones and lacks some. The profile shows about 120,000 clones, approximately 90% of them singletons. The receptor's source is an adult who received the AZD1222 COVID-19 vaccine. The chain uses TRBV10-3 and TRBJ1-5; no clear D. Sequencing used peripheral blood, obtained 28 days after the second AZD1222 dose. CDR3 nucleotide sequence: TGTGCCATCAGTGGGGTTTACAATCAGCCCCAGCATTTT. The encoded protein is CAISGVYNQPQHF.